The 25 T cell receptor beta chains reported below all come from one sample, sequenced in a study of T-cell reconstitution after alpha-beta-depleted transplantation in children. Unique molecular identifiers were used to barcode this TCRbeta library. Each CDR3 protein is one row after TCRdb ran MiXCR on the PCR reads. This table holds 85,000 to 120,000 distinct CDR3 sequences, approximately 6% found once. The material was PBMCs, mostly from graft donor cells, obtained 60 days after TCRalphabeta/CD19-depleted stem cell transplant. These receptor sequences come from a female patient aged 2 to 10 who had a stem cell transplant for Fanconi anemia, so the T cells may come from the graft donor.

This clonotype was seen many times. This chain joins TRBV29-1 and TRBJ2-3; weak D call: TRBD1 (5 bases). With 4 bases removed from V and 4 bases from J, the gap between germline ends came to 15 bases. Germline CDR1 reads SQVTM; CDR2 reads ANQGSEA. The CDR3 totals 14 residues. In DNA form, the CDR3 reads TGCAGCGTTGCCCGTTTATCAGGGCCAGATACGCAGTATTTT. As protein: CSVARLSGPDTQYF.

This clonotype came up many times. The rearrangement uses TRBV29-1 and TRBJ2-1, with 8 bases that match TRBD1. CDR3 size: 12 residues. V lost 6 bases to trimming and J lost 8 bases; unmatched junction nucleotides: 6. In germline, CDR1 is SQVTM, CDR2 ANQGSEA. The CDR3 nucleotides read TGCAGCGTAAGAGACAGGGGCTATGAGCAGTTCTTC. Translated, it gives CSVRDRGYEQFF.

This clonotype showed up many times. The V and J genes are TRBV7-2 and TRBJ2-3; 10 bases line up with TRBD2. Germline CDR1 SGHTA, CDR2 FQGNSA. The CDR3 spans 15 residues. J gave up 4 bases and V 4 bases, and 5 bases lay outside the gene matches. The CDR3 here is CASSSLAGGADTQYF. CDR3 in DNA: TGTGCCAGCAGCTCCTTAGCGGGGGGCGCAGATACGCAGTATTTT.

Many counts were recorded for this clonotype. The chain uses TRBV20-1 and TRBJ2-3; D ambiguous. CDR1 is DFQATT and CDR2 is SNEGSKA in the germline V gene (reference sequence). Trimming cost V 6 bases and J 1 base, with 8 bases left between them. The CDR3 is made up of 12 amino acids. The CDR3 protein is CSAEAGTDTQYF. Here the CDR3 DNA reads TGCAGTGCGGAAGCAGGCACAGATACGCAGTATTTT.

This clonotype was picked up many times. The chain recombines TRBV5-1 with TRBJ2-1; weak D call: TRBD2 (5 bases). CDR3 length: 14 residues. The germline V and J ends were trimmed by 4 bases and 8 bases, with 16 bases remaining between them. Looked up from germline, CDR1 is SGHRS and CDR2 is YFSETQ. This chain's CDR3 is CASSPHEGRYEQFF. The CDR3, as DNA: TGCGCCAGCAGCCCCCATGAGGGCCGGTATGAGCAGTTCTTC.

The chain links TRBV24-1 to TRBJ2-1, with D unclear. This CDR3 has 15 amino acids. Germline V gene data show CDR1 as KGHDR and CDR2 as SFDVKD. The V gene lost 4 bases and the J gene lost 0 bases, with 9 bases spanning the gap. The CDR3 protein is CATSDKDGSYNEQFF. In nucleotides, the CDR3 is TGTGCCACCAGTGACAAGGACGGCTCCTACAATGAGCAGTTCTTC.

This clonotype was seen only a few times. For the CDR3, the DNA is TGTGCCAGCAGTTTAACGGCGGCCTCCAATGAGCAGTTCTTC. Its translation: CASSLTAASNEQFF. The V and J genes are TRBV28 and TRBJ2-1; no clear D gene. CDR3 length equals 14 residues. The germline V gene encodes CDR1 MDHEN and CDR2 SYDVKM. Trimming pared 2 bases from V and 6 bases from J, leaving 11 bases between.

Many counts were recorded for this clonotype. This chain links TRBV12-3 or TRBV12-4 with TRBJ2-5; D remains unclear. Trimming removed 5 bases at V and 5 bases at J, with 15 bases between. The CDR3 loop spans 14 amino acids. CDR3 in amino acids: CASSVNRARETQYF. In nucleotides, the CDR3 is TGTGCCAGCAGTGTAAATAGAGCTCGGGAGACCCAGTACTTC.

This rearrangement joins TRBV6-1 to TRBJ1-2; 8 nucleotides agree with TRBD1. V lost 6 bases, J lost 2 bases, and 5 bases stayed unmatched. The CDR3 has 14 amino acids. Germline V gives CDR1 MNHNS, CDR2 SASEGT. The CDR3 nucleotides read TGTGCCAGCAGCCGGGACAGGACAAACTATGGCTACACCTTC. Translated, it gives CASSRDRTNYGYTF.

This clonotype was found many times. This sequence joins TRBV7-2 and TRBJ2-7; TRBD2 might be the D (5 bases). V was clipped by 1 base and J by 4 bases, with 8 bases between them. This CDR3 has 13 amino acids. Per the germline V gene, CDR1 is SGHTA and CDR2 is FQGNSA. CDR3 protein: CASSLGVAYEQYF. As DNA, the CDR3 is TGTGCCAGCAGCTTAGGGGTAGCGTACGAGCAGTACTTC.

This rearrangement joins TRBV20-1 to TRBJ1-1; D may be TRBD1 (6 bases). Germline V lookup: CDR1 DFQATT, CDR2 SNEGSKA (reference sequence). The V end lost 0 bases, the J end lost 6 bases, and 17 bases lay between the germline ends. This CDR3 contains 15 residues. The CDR3 loop reads CSAREIGGASAEAFF. The DNA for the CDR3 is TGCAGTGCTAGAGAAATAGGGGGGGCGAGCGCTGAAGCTTTCTTT.

Many counts were recorded for this clonotype. The V call is TRBV20-1, the J call TRBJ1-5; D remains unclear. CDR3 length: 14 amino acids. Trimming left V 1 base short and J 0 bases short, with 7 bases between. Germline V lookup: CDR1 DFQATT, CDR2 SNEGSKA (reference sequence). The CDR3 sequence is CSARAGYSNQPQHF. As DNA, the CDR3 is TGCAGTGCTAGAGCCGGGTATAGCAATCAGCCCCAGCATTTT.

This clonotype was detected ten times or more. The chain has TRBV7-2 and TRBJ2-5; no definite D call. The CDR3 covers 12 residues. Trimming removed 2 bases from V and 4 bases from J, with 5 bases in between. CDR1 and CDR2 from the germline V gene are SGHTA and FQGNSA. In DNA, the CDR3 is TGTGCCAGCAGCTTAACTGCAGAGACCCAGTACTTC. Its translation is CASSLTAETQYF.

The rearrangement joins TRBV28 to TRBJ2-1; D is ambiguous. Germline lookup yields CDR1 MDHEN and CDR2 SYDVKM. The CDR3 sequence is 14 residues long. With 2 bases removed from V and 5 bases from J, the gap between germline ends came to 10 bases. CDR3 DNA: TGTGCCAGCAGTTTACTCAGAACAAACAATGAGCAGTTCTTC. Translated: CASSLLRTNNEQFF.

This clonotype came up many times. The chain joins TRBV28 to TRBJ2-2, with TRBD2 identical over 7 bases. V lost 5 bases to trimming and J lost 5 bases; unmatched junction nucleotides: 5. Germline assignment: CDR1 MDHEN and CDR2 SYDVKM. The CDR3 has 14 amino acids. The CDR3 coding sequence is TGTGCCAGCAGTCGGGACTATACGACCGGGGAGCTGTTTTTT. This translates into CASSRDYTTGELFF.

This clonotype has only a few counts. The V call is TRBV27, the J call TRBJ2-1; 10 nucleotides line up with TRBD2. The germline CDR1 and CDR2 sequences are MNHEY and SMNVEV (reference sequence). There are 14 residues in the CDR3. V was pared by 5 bases and J by 7 bases, with 5 bases of the junction left unmatched. CDR3 protein: CASSPRTSGNEQFF. CDR3 sequence (DNA): TGTGCCAGCAGTCCGAGGACTAGCGGAAATGAGCAGTTCTTC.

This clonotype occurred many times. The chain has TRBV18 and TRBJ2-1; 13 nucleotides match TRBD2. Trimming took 6 bases from V and 4 from J; bases not matched to a gene: 6. From germline, CDR1 is KGHSH and CDR2 LQKENI. The CDR3 is 16 residues long. CDR3 sequence reads: CASSGLAGEWYNEQFF. For the CDR3, the DNA is TGTGCCAGCTCCGGACTAGCGGGAGAGTGGTACAATGAGCAGTTCTTC. Filled out from reference TRBV18 and TRBJ2-1, the complete variable domain reads NAGVMQNPRHLVRRRGQEARLRCSPMKGHSHVYWYRQLPEEGLKFMVYLQKENIIDESGMPKERFSAEFPKEGPSILRIQQVVRGDSAAYFCASSGLAGEWYNEQFFGPGTRLTVL.

The sample holds many counts of this clonotype. The rearrangement links TRBV27 to TRBJ2-1; 8 bases match TRBD1. Germline CDR1 is MNHEY and CDR2 is SMNVEV (reference sequence). The V gene end was trimmed by 5 bases and the J gene end by 3 bases; junction bases not matched to a gene: 9. The length of the CDR3 is 16 residues. CDR3 coding DNA: TGTGCCAGCAGTGCGGACAGGGCCGCCGTCTACAATGAGCAGTTCTTC. Protein: CASSADRAAVYNEQFF.

The genes are TRBV7-8 and TRBJ2-1; 7 bases fit TRBD2. The CDR3 spans 15 residues. The junction had 10 bases not matched to a gene; V was cut back by 5 bases and J by 6 bases. The germline CDR1 and CDR2 sequences are SGHVS and FQNEAQ. CDR3 sequence (DNA): TGTGCCAGCAGCCCAGGGACTAAATACGGCAATGAGCAGTTCTTC. Protein: CASSPGTKYGNEQFF.

The chain couples TRBV3-1 to TRBJ2-3; 9 nucleotides match TRBD2. Trimming cost V 8 bases and J 2 bases; bases outside gene matches: 17. The CDR3 sequence is 18 residues long. Germline CDR1 reads LGHDT; CDR2 reads YNNKEL (reference sequence). The chain's CDR3 is CASCPLAGWPIITDTQYF. Written as DNA, the CDR3 is TGTGCCAGCTGCCCCCTAGCGGGGTGGCCCATTATCACAGATACGCAGTATTTT.

This clonotype was counted many times. This chain connects TRBV5-1 to TRBJ2-1; D is possibly TRBD2 (5 bases). This CDR3 contains 15 residues. CDR1 is SGHRS, CDR2 YFSETQ, per germline. Trimming cost V 0 bases and J 8 bases, with 15 bases left between them. The CDR3: CASSLEPGIIDEQFF. CDR3 bases: TGCGCCAGCAGCTTGGAGCCCGGGATCATTGATGAGCAGTTCTTC.

This clonotype was counted many times. The rearrangement uses TRBV28 and TRBJ2-3; the D gene is possibly TRBD2 (5 bases). Trimming cost V 6 bases and J 2 bases, with 12 bases left between them. The germline V gene has CDR1 MDHEN and CDR2 SYDVKM. The CDR3 loop spans 14 amino acids. The CDR3: CASSPHGITDTQYF. The CDR3 bases are TGTGCCAGCAGCCCGCACGGGATCACAGATACGCAGTATTTT.

This clonotype has just a few counts. V gene TRBV11-2 combines with J gene TRBJ2-5; 7 nucleotides agree with TRBD1. V gave up 6 bases and J gave up 4 bases; unmatched junction bases: 2. Germline CDR1 SGHAT, CDR2 FQNNGV. This CDR3 is built from 12 residues. CDR3 loop: CASRHRGETQYF. The CDR3 DNA sequence: TGTGCCAGCAGGCACAGGGGAGAGACCCAGTACTTC.

This clonotype was picked up many times. This sequence joins TRBV28 and TRBJ1-2, with TRBD1 as a possible D gene (6 bases). This CDR3 contains 14 residues. V was shortened by 3 bases and J by 2 bases, with 10 bases between the two germline ends. CDR1 is MDHEN and CDR2 is SYDVKM in the germline V gene. The CDR3 bases are TGTGCCAGCAGTTTCCCGGGGGCGAACTATGGCTACACCTTC. Translated, it gives CASSFPGANYGYTF.

At least ten counts were recorded for this clonotype. This chain connects TRBV7-3 to TRBJ2-1, with D perhaps TRBD1 (5 bases). CDR1 is SGHTA, CDR2 FQGTGA, per germline. Deletions cut 4 bases from V and 7 bases from J, with 23 bases between. The CDR3 is 17 amino acids. The CDR3 DNA reads as TGTGCCAGCAGCTCATACCTCAGGGTAGCCTCGGAAAATGAGCAGTTCTTC. It is translated as CASSSYLRVASENEQFF.